This record looks at one T cell receptor beta chain sequence and its context. This clonotype occurred a few times. Its recognized antigen is unknown. One base away there is no much larger clone; base qualities are not given. The data were produced on an Illumina HiSeq 2000. TCR beta chain libraries were generated by multiplex PCR amplification. High-throughput sequencing was used to analyze the amplified TCR beta chain products. TCRdb's own reprocessing of the public reads used fastp at Q25 and MiXCR and kept productive beta chains. Rows with a matching CDR3 protein are joined into one entry that keeps the most common DNA and genes. Across this sample there are 85,000 to 120,000 distinct CDR3 sequences, with more than 25% seen only once. 5.5% to 7% of the sample is in the top ten clones. The axillary draining lymph nodes of breast cancer patients were the source of the lymph node samples. The entry originates in a study of breast tumors, draining lymph nodes, adjacent tissues (TCRdb year 2016). About the investigation overall: Breast cancer patients provided tumor, adjacent nontumor tissue and axillary lymph nodes, and the study compared the TCR beta repertoires across these three sources. In human breast cancer, the study set out to assess how tumor, surrounding tissue and draining lymph node repertoires relate to one another and whether T cells might be exchanged between them.

Between the V and J ends, shortened by 3 bases and 5 bases respectively, the junction contains 14 bases. The CDR3 measures 15 amino acids from cysteine to phenylalanine. Only the CDR3 DNA is retained, 45 bases long and in frame from the first base. CDR1 and CDR2 were assigned from the germline V gene (reference sequence) as MNHEY and SMNVEV. On the study overall, not on this receptor specifically: A scenario in which most tumor T cells derive from the lymph node and then expand within tumor tissue was judged to be consistent with the data. Tumor and nontumor tissue repertoires were found to be significantly more similar in luminal-like than in basal-like breast cancer. Rather than being directly demonstrated, the conclusion that tumor T cells originate in lymph nodes was presented as consistent with a hypothesis. Tumor T-cell repertoires showed less diversity than lymph node repertoires and more diversity than nontumor tissue repertoires, and tumor T-cell repertoires showed preferential V and J gene usage.

The TCR originated in a female donor with breast cancer. Some clones in this sample may be carry-over from other donors' samples. The V and J segments used are TRBV27 and TRBJ2-1, with the D gene not clear enough to name. The sequencing input was axillary lymph node tissue. The DNA is TGTGCCAGCAGTTTTGATCGTACCGGAAACAATGAGCAGTTCTTC. Its protein product is CASSFDRTGNNEQFF.